A single sample is the source of the 26 T cell receptor beta chains below, sequenced in a study of cytomegalovirus exposure and HLA in healthy donors (dated 2017 in TCRdb). Library method: the immunoSEQ multiplex PCR assay. A mixture of 60 forward primers for TCR Vbeta segments and 13 reverse primers for TCR Jbeta segments was used in the multiplex PCR. Imported from immuneACCESS, the table was reduced by TCRdb to in-frame sequences with V and J called. These copies leave out some clones; in studies compared against another copy, an unresolved V gene accounts for under half, and the cause of the remainder is not known. For this sample the table gives 85,000 to 90,000 clones, of which roughly 85% were detected only once. The ten most abundant clones make up 7.4% of the sample. The source material was PBMCs. Every receptor here comes from a man aged 35-49 years in good health and CMV-seropositive.

The genes are TRBV5-1 and TRBJ1-1; 9 positions match TRBD1. Germline lookup yields CDR1 SGHRS and CDR2 YFSETQ. V lost 5 bases to trimming and J lost 0 bases; unmatched junction nucleotides: 5. The CDR3 has 15 amino acids. This CDR3 is CASSRGQGLNTEAFF. The CDR3 DNA reads TGCGCCAGCAGTAGGGGACAGGGCTTGAACACTGAAGCTTTCTTT. Variable domain in full (rest from reference TRBV5-1 and TRBJ1-1): KAGVTQTPRYLIKTRGQQVTLSCSPISGHRSVSWYQQTPGQGLQFLFEYFSETQRNKGNFPGRFSGRQFSNSRSEMNVSTLELGDSALYLCASSRGQGLNTEAFFGQGTRLTVV.

The chain joins TRBV11-2 to TRBJ2-5; 7 positions match TRBD1. Germline lookup yields CDR1 SGHAT and CDR2 FQNNGV. This CDR3 region has 13 residues. Trimming took 5 bases from V and 10 from J; bases not matched to a gene: 10. CDR3 sequence (DNA): TGTGCCAGCAGCGTCGACAGGGCGGCGGACCAGTACTTC. Protein sequence: CASSVDRAADQYF. Together with reference TRBV11-2 and TRBJ2-5, the CDR3 gives the full variable domain: EAGVAQSPRYKIIEKRQSVAFWCNPISGHATLYWYQQILGQGPKLLIQFQNNGVVDDSQLPKDRFSAERLKGVDSTLKIQPAKLEDSAVYLCASSVDRAADQYFGPGTRLLVL.

The chain combines TRBV19 with TRBJ2-2; D unresolved. This CDR3 has 15 amino acids. Trimming took 3 bases from V and 5 from J, leaving 13 bases between them. Germline V gene data show CDR1 as LNHDA and CDR2 as SQIVND (reference sequence). As DNA, the CDR3 is TGTGCCAGTAGTATTAGCCGGAAAAATACCGGGGAGCTGTTTTTT. It is translated as CASSISRKNTGELFF. The full variable domain, in which reference TRBV19 and TRBJ2-2 provide the parts outside the CDR3, is DGGITQSPKYLFRKEGQNVTLSCEQNLNHDAMYWYRQDPGQGLRLIYYSQIVNDFQKGDIAEGYSVSREKKESFPLTVTSAQKNPTAFYLCASSISRKNTGELFFGEGSRLTVL.

J is TRBJ2-2 and V is TRBV6-5, with TRBD2 matching 8 bases. The CDR3 length is 15 residues. CDR1 and CDR2 from the germline V gene are MNHEY and SVGAGI. Trimming removed 4 bases from V and 6 bases from J; junction bases left unmatched: 7. In DNA form, the CDR3 reads TGTGCCAGCAGTTTGCAGCACGGGGGGGCCGGGGAGCTGTTTTTT. Its protein is CASSLQHGGAGELFF.

This clone rates as medium-sized. The chain carries TRBV5-1 and TRBJ2-1, with 12 positions matching TRBD2. With 0 bases clipped from V and 9 bases from J, the junction kept 16 bases outside the gene matches. CDR3 size: 19 residues. CDR1 and CDR2 (germline): SGHRS, YFSETQ. The CDR3 sequence is CASSLVGSSGRARAFEQFF. The CDR3 DNA reads TGCGCCAGCAGCTTGGTGGGGTCTAGCGGGAGGGCACGGGCCTTTGAGCAGTTCTTC. Filled out from reference TRBV5-1 and TRBJ2-1, the complete variable domain reads KAGVTQTPRYLIKTRGQQVTLSCSPISGHRSVSWYQQTPGQGLQFLFEYFSETQRNKGNFPGRFSGRQFSNSRSEMNVSTLELGDSALYLCASSLVGSSGRARAFEQFFGPGTRLTVL.

J is TRBJ2-1 and V is TRBV7-6; 7 bases match TRBD1. Germline CDR1 SGHVS, CDR2 FNYEAQ. The length of the CDR3 is 15 residues. J gave up 5 bases and V 2 bases, and 6 bases lay outside the gene matches. CDR3 nucleotide sequence: TGTGCCAGCAGCTTAATGGGACAGAGTAACAATGAGCAGTTCTTC. It encodes CASSLMGQSNNEQFF.

The chain combines TRBV5-6 with TRBJ1-3; tentative D call: TRBD1 (6 bases). The V end was cut by 4 bases, the J end by 2 bases, with 13 bases between. There are 15 residues in the CDR3. CDR1 SGHDT and CDR2 YYEEEE come from the germline V gene. The CDR3 DNA reads as TGTGCCAGCAGCCTCCCAGGGGAGCCTGGAAACACCATATATTTT. Translating it yields CASSLPGEPGNTIYF.

The gene calls are TRBV6-1 and TRBJ1-2; D is undetermined. The CDR3 sequence is 13 residues long. CDR1 is MNHNS and CDR2 is SASEGT in the germline V gene. The V gene lost 2 bases and the J gene lost 6 bases, with 10 bases spanning the gap. The CDR3: CASSEYLRDGYTF. As DNA, the CDR3 is TGTGCCAGCAGTGAATATTTGAGGGATGGCTACACCTTC.

The rearrangement joins TRBV27 to TRBJ2-1; D not certain. The V gene lost 5 bases and the J gene lost 8 bases, with 19 bases spanning the gap. In germline, CDR1 is MNHEY, CDR2 SMNVEV (reference sequence). The CDR3 has 15 residues. CDR3 sequence (DNA): TGTGCCAGCAGTCCACCTCCCACCTCTAGGCATGAGCAGTTCTTC. It is translated as CASSPPPTSRHEQFF.

The V call is TRBV7-2, the J call TRBJ1-2, with D possibly TRBD1 on 6 matching bases. V lost 1 base and J 1 base, leaving 16 bases between the germline ends. The germline V gene encodes CDR1 SGHTA and CDR2 FQGNSA. CDR3 length: 17 amino acids. In nucleotides, the CDR3 is TGTGCCAGCAGCTTAGGGGCGTGGGGGCTATATAACTATGGCTACACCTTC. Protein sequence: CASSLGAWGLYNYGYTF.

This chain joins TRBV5-4 and TRBJ2-3; 9 nucleotides agree with TRBD2. V lost 5 bases and J lost 7; bases outside the gene matches: 8. Germline-derived CDR1 and CDR2 are SGHNT and YYREEE (reference sequence). The CDR3 totals 14 residues. Written as DNA, the CDR3 is TGTGCCAGCAGACCTAGCGGGGAGTTATATACGCAGTATTTT. Its protein product is CASRPSGELYTQYF.

This rearrangement joins TRBV6-5 to TRBJ2-7; 9 nucleotides match TRBD1. Per the germline V gene, CDR1 is MNHEY and CDR2 is SVGAGI. CDR3 length: 15 amino acids. With 0 bases clipped from V and 1 base from J, the junction kept 1 base outside the gene matches. CDR3 nucleotides: TGTGCCAGCAGTTACTCTGGACAGGGGTCCTACGAGCAGTACTTC. Amino acid sequence: CASSYSGQGSYEQYF.

The chain uses TRBV19 and TRBJ1-5; D remains ambiguous. Deletions cut 6 bases from V and 7 bases from J, with 13 bases between. There are 13 residues in the CDR3. Germline CDR1 is LNHDA and CDR2 is SQIVND (reference sequence). The CDR3: CASRTNQVQPQHF. CDR3 bases: TGTGCCAGTAGGACTAACCAGGTGCAGCCCCAGCATTTT.

V gene TRBV11-2 combines with J gene TRBJ1-4; the D gene is possibly TRBD1 (6 bases). Germline CDR1 is SGHAT and CDR2 is FQNNGV. Trimming pared 5 bases from V and 3 bases from J, leaving 13 bases between. The CDR3 consists of 15 residues. CDR3: CASSRGGAANEKLFF. DNA of the CDR3: TGTGCCAGCAGCCGGGGGGGGGCGGCTAATGAAAAACTGTTTTTT. The full variable domain, with the rest looked up from reference TRBV11-2 and TRBJ1-4, is EAGVAQSPRYKIIEKRQSVAFWCNPISGHATLYWYQQILGQGPKLLIQFQNNGVVDDSQLPKDRFSAERLKGVDSTLKIQPAKLEDSAVYLCASSRGGAANEKLFFGSGTQLSVL.

The V call is TRBV28, the J call TRBJ2-7; 9 nucleotides match TRBD1. This CDR3 is 16 amino acids long. V lost 5 bases, J lost 5 bases, and 13 bases stayed unmatched. Germline CDR1 and CDR2: MDHEN and SYDVKM. DNA of the CDR3: TGTGCCAGCAGTCTGTCCGGGACAGGGATTTCTGACGAGCAGTACTTC. Its protein product is CASSLSGTGISDEQYF.

The rearrangement links TRBV6-5 to TRBJ2-2; D is perhaps TRBD1 (5 bases). The CDR3 spans 16 residues. Between the trimmed V and J ends, which lost 2 bases and 5 bases, there was a span of 15 bases. Germline lookup yields CDR1 MNHEY and CDR2 SVGAGI. In DNA form, the CDR3 reads TGTGCCAGCAGTTACCGACAGAACCCCAGGACCGGGGAGCTGTTTTTT. Residues: CASSYRQNPRTGELFF.

The V gene is TRBV5-1, the J gene TRBJ1-2; D uncertain. Germline V gene data show CDR1 as SGHRS and CDR2 as YFSETQ. V was shortened by 0 bases and J by 4 bases, with 10 bases between the two germline ends. This CDR3 is 14 amino acids long. The CDR3 DNA sequence: TGCGCCAGCAGCTTGGTGGAGGGCGGCTATGGCTACACCTTC. Its translation is CASSLVEGGYGYTF.

This clone was seen more than once but under ten times. The chain is built from TRBV6-6 and TRBJ1-1, with D tentatively TRBD1 (5 bases). Germline lookup yields CDR1 MNHNY and CDR2 SVGAGI (reference sequence). The CDR3 covers 15 residues. V was shortened by 4 bases and J by 6 bases, with 18 bases between the two germline ends. CDR3 in DNA: TGTGCCAGCAGTTGGTCAGGGAAACTGGTAGCTGAAGCTTTCTTT. It is translated as CASSWSGKLVAEAFF.

Worth noting for this clone: At the DNA level, this CDR3 is encoded by other sequences in the same sample as well. V usage is TRBV9 and J usage is TRBJ1-1, with D possibly being TRBD1 (5 bases). Germline V CDR1 and CDR2: SGDLS, YYNGEE. CDR3 length: 13 amino acids. V lost 0 bases and J 5 bases, leaving 8 bases between the germline ends. CDR3 sequence reads: CASSVGSGTEAFF. CDR3 bases: TGTGCCAGCAGCGTAGGGTCAGGGACTGAAGCTTTCTTT.

The chain couples TRBV5-1 to TRBJ1-1, with 7 bases matching TRBD1. Germline values: CDR1 SGHRS, CDR2 YFSETQ. CDR3 size: 15 residues. Trimming at V came to 3 bases and at J to 11 bases, leaving 16 bases not matched to a gene. In nucleotides, the CDR3 is TGCGCCAGCAGCTCCACGACAGGGCCCGTAGGCCACGCTTTCTTT. Amino acids: CASSSTTGPVGHAFF.

The count of this clone is one. In DNA, the CDR3 is TGTGCCAGCAGCCGTTCTGGGACAGCCCAACAGCCCCAGCATTTT. Translated, it gives CASSRSGTAQQPQHF. The V gene is TRBV7-2, the J gene TRBJ1-5, with TRBD1 identical over 7 bases. Germline V gene sequence: CDR1 SGHTA, CDR2 FQGNSA. Trimming cost V 5 bases and J 7 bases; bases outside gene matches: 11. The CDR3 is made up of 15 amino acids. The variable domain in full, completed from reference TRBV7-2 and TRBJ1-5, reads GAGVSQSPSNKVTEKGKDVELRCDPISGHTALYWYRQSLGQGLEFLIYFQGNSAPDKSGLPSDRFSAERTGGSVSTLTIQRTQQEDSAVYLCASSRSGTAQQPQHFGDGTRLSIL.

This sequence joins TRBV18 and TRBJ2-7; weak D call: TRBD1 (5 bases). The germline CDR1 and CDR2 sequences are KGHSH and LQKENI. The V and J ends lost 3 bases and 2 bases respectively, with 8 bases between them. The CDR3 loop spans 13 amino acids. As DNA, the CDR3 is TGTGCCAGCTCACCGACAGTAACCTACGAGCAGTACTTC. This encodes CASSPTVTYEQYF.

The genes are TRBV10-1 and TRBJ2-3; the D gene is possibly TRBD2 (5 bases). Germline CDR1 WNHNN, CDR2 SYGVQD (reference sequence). CDR3 length: 14 residues. V lost 3 bases and J lost 5, with 12 bases in between. The CDR3 spells CASSEQTGGDTQYF. The CDR3 coding sequence is TGCGCCAGCAGTGAACAGACCGGAGGAGATACGCAGTATTTT.

The genes are TRBV11-3 and TRBJ2-7; D remains ambiguous. CDR1 SGHNT and CDR2 YENEEA come from the germline V gene. Trimming removed 1 base from V and 3 bases from J, with 10 bases in between. The CDR3 is 14 amino acids. CDR3 nucleotide sequence: TGTGCCAGCAGCTTAGGTCGAGGCCTCTACGAGCAGTACTTC. Its protein is CASSLGRGLYEQYF.

The gene calls are TRBV19 and TRBJ2-1, with 11 bases identical to TRBD2. CDR1 is LNHDA and CDR2 is SQIVND in the germline V gene (reference sequence). This CDR3 contains 15 residues. The V and J ends lost 1 base and 9 bases, in that order; junction bases with no gene match: 5. The CDR3 DNA reads TGTGCCAGTAGTATAGTGGGTAGCGGGAGGGGTGAGCAGTTCTTC. This gives the protein CASSIVGSGRGEQFF.

This clone has just one count. The chain carries TRBV6-1 and TRBJ2-7, with 7 bases identical to TRBD1. The CDR3 loop spans 13 amino acids. Losses at the gene ends were 5 bases for V and 4 bases for J; bases not matched to a gene: 5. Germline assignment: CDR1 MNHNS and CDR2 SASEGT. CDR3 sequence reads: CASSPGTAYEQYF. CDR3 in DNA: TGTGCCAGCAGTCCTGGGACAGCATACGAGCAGTACTTC.